This T cell receptor (beta chain) is from a study of blood T cells in healthy people across ages. Germline CDR1 is SGHNT and CDR2 is YYREEE (reference sequence). Trimming took off 3 bases at V and 3 bases at J, with 12 bases between the two ends. This CDR3 comprises 14 residues. A second PCR, run for about 7 to 11 cycles, used a sample-barcoded 5' primer plus a J-beta primer mix. TCRdb re-analysed the 5' RACE reads in MiXCR, keeping a single row per CDR3 protein. The sample yields 950,000 to 1,200,000 distinct CDR3 sequences, under 40% seen once. This clonotype has only a few counts. Its antigen is unknown. Study results and caveats: Significant beta diversity loss was already apparent by age about 39, declining roughly linearly.

The receptor comes from a man between 18 and 29 years old in good health. The rearrangement joins TRBV5-4 to TRBJ2-5; D might be TRBD1 or TRBD2, each matching 6 bases. Sequenced material: blood. The CDR3: CASSSRGVEETQYF. The CDR3 DNA reads TGTGCCAGCAGCTCAAGGGGGGTTGAAGAGACCCAGTACTTC.